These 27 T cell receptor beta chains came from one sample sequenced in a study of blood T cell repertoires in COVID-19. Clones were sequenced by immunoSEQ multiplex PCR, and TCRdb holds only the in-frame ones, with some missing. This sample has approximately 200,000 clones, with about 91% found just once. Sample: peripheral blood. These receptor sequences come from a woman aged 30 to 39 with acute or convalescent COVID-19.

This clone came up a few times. CDR3 sequence (DNA): TGTGCCAGCAGCCATCAGAACACCGGGGAGCTGTTTTTT. Amino acid sequence: CASSHQNTGELFF. This chain joins TRBV3-1 (or the pseudogene TRBV3-2) and TRBJ2-2; D call uncertain. V lost 3 bases, J lost 1 base, and 3 bases lay in between. This CDR3 is 13 amino acids long. Germline CDR1 LGHDT, CDR2 YNNKEL (reference sequence).

CDR3 region: CASGLVGGQNYQETQYF. The CDR3 coding sequence is TGCGCCAGCGGACTTGTCGGGGGGCAGAACTACCAAGAGACCCAGTACTTC. The chain carries TRBV5-1 and TRBJ2-5, with D maybe TRBD2 (7 bases). Germline V gene data show CDR1 as SGHRS and CDR2 as YFSETQ. The CDR3 spans 17 residues. V was cut by 7 bases and J by 0 bases, with 22 bases left in between.

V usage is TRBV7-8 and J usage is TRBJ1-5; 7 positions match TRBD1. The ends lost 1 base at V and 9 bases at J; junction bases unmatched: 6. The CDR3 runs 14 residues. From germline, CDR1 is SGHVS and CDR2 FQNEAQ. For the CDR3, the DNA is TGTGCCAGCAGCTTAGGGACAGGCTCTCGGCCCCAGCATTTT. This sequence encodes CASSLGTGSRPQHF.

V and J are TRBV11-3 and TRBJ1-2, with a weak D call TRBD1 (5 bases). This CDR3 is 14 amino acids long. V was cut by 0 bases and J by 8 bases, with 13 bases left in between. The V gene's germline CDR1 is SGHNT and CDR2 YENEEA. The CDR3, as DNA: TGTGCCAGCAGCTTAGACCCGACAGCCGGCGGCTACACCTTC. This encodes CASSLDPTAGGYTF.

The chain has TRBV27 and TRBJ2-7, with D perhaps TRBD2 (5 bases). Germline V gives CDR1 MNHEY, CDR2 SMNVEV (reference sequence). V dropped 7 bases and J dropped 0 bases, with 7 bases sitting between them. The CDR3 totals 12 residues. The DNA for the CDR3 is TGTGCCAGCATGGGAGCCTCCTACGAGCAGTACTTC. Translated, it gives CASMGASYEQYF.

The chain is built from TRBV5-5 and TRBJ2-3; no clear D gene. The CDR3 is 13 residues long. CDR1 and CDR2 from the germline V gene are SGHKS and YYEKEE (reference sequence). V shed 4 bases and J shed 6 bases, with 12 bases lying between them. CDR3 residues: CASSLGNLDTQYF. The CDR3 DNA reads TGTGCCAGCAGCCTGGGAAACTTGGATACGCAGTATTTT.

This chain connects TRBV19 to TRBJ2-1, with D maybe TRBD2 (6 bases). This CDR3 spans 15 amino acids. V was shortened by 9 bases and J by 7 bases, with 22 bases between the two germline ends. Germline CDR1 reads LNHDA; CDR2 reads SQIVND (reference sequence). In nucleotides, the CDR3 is TGTGCCAGCCGCCCCCCTGGAGGGAGTCGGAATGAGCAGTTCTTC. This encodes CASRPPGGSRNEQFF.

CDR3 sequence (DNA): TGTGCCAGCAGTGATCCCTACTACAATGAGCAGTTCTTC. As protein: CASSDPYYNEQFF. V usage is TRBV6-1 and J usage is TRBJ2-1; D uncertain. The CDR3 consists of 13 residues. V shed 3 bases and J shed 3 bases, with 6 bases lying between them. Germline V gene lookup returns CDR1 MNHNS and CDR2 SASEGT.

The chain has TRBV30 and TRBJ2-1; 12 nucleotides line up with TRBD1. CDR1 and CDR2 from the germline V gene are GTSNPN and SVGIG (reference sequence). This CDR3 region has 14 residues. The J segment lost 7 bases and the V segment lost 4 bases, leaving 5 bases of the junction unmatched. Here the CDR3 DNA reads TGTGCCTGGAAGGGGACAGGGGGCTTGAATGAGCAGTTCTTC. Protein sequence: CAWKGTGGLNEQFF.

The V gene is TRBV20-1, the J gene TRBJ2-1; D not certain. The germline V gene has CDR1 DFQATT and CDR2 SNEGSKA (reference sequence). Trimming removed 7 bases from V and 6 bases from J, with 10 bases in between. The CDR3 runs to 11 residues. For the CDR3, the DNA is TGCAGTGGCGCACGACTCAATGAGCAGTTCTTC. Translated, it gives CSGARLNEQFF.

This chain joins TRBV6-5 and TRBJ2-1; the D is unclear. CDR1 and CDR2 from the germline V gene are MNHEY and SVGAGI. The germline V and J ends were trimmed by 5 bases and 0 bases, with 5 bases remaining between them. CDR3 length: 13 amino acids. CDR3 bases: TGTGCCAGCAGTCTGAGCTCCTACAATGAGCAGTTCTTC. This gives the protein CASSLSSYNEQFF.

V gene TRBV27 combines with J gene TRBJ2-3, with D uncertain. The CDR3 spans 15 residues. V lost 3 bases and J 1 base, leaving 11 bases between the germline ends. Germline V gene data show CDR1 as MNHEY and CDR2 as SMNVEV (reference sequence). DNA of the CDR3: TGTGCCAGCAGTTTCCGCGTACGGGGCACAGATACGCAGTATTTT. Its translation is CASSFRVRGTDTQYF.

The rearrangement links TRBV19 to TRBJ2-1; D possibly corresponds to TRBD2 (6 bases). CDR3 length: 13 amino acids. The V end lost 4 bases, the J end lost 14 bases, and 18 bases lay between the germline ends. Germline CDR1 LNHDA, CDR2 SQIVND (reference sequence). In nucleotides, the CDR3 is TGTGCCAGTAGTACTCGCCGGGACTCTGCAGAGTTCTTC. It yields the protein CASSTRRDSAEFF. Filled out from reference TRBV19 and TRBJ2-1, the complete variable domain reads DGGITQSPKYLFRKEGQNVTLSCEQNLNHDAMYWYRQDPGQGLRLIYYSQIVNDFQKGDIAEGYSVSREKKESFPLTVTSAQKNPTAFYLCASSTRRDSAEFFGPGTRLTVL.

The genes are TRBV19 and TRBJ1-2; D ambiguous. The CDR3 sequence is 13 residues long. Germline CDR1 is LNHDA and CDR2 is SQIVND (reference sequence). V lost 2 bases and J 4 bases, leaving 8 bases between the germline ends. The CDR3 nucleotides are TGTGCCAGTAGTATAAGCGGGAGCTATGGCTACACCTTC. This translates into CASSISGSYGYTF.

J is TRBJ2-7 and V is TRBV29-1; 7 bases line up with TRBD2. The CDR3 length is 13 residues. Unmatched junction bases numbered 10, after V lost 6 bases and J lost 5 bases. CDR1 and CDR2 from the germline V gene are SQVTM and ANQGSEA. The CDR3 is CSVERGGRHEQYF. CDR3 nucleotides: TGCAGCGTCGAGAGGGGAGGGCGCCACGAGCAGTACTTC.

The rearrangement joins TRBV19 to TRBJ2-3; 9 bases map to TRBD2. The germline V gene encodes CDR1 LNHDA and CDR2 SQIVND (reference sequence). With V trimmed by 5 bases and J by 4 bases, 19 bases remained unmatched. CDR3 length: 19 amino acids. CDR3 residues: CASSLLGFGSGSIPDTQYF. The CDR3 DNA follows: TGTGCCAGTAGTCTCCTAGGATTCGGTAGCGGGAGCATACCAGATACGCAGTATTTT.

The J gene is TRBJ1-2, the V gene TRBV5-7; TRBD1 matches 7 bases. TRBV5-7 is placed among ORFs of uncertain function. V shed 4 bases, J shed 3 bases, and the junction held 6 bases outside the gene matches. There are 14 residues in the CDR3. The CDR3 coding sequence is TGTGCCAGCAGCCGTCGGGACAGCGACTATGGCTACACCTTC. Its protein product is CASSRRDSDYGYTF.

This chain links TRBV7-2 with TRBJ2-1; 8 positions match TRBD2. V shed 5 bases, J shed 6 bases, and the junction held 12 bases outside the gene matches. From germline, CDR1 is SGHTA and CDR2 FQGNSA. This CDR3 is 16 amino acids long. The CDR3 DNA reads TGTGCCAGCAGCCCCATTACGGGACTAGGCCTCAATGAGCAGTTCTTC. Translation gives CASSPITGLGLNEQFF.

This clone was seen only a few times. CDR3 coding DNA: TGCGCCAGCAGCGGGATCGGGAGCGGCTACGAGCAGTACTTC. This codes for CASSGIGSGYEQYF. The V and J genes are TRBV5-1 and TRBJ2-7, with D possibly TRBD2 on 6 matching bases. This CDR3 is built from 14 residues. The ends were cut back, 4 bases at V and 3 bases at J, with 14 bases in the middle. Germline CDR1 reads SGHRS; CDR2 reads YFSETQ.

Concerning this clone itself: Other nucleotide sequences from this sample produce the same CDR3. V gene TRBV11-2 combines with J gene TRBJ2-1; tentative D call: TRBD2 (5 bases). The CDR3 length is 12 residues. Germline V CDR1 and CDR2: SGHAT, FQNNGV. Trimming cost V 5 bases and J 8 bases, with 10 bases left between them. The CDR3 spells CASSLGRDEQFF. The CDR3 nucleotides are TGTGCCAGCAGCCTTGGGAGAGATGAGCAGTTCTTC.

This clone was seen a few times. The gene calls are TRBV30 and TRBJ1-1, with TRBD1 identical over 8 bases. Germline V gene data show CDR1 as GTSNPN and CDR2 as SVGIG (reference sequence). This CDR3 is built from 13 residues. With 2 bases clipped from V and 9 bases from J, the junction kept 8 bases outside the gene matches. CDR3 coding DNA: TGTGCCTGGAGTCCAGGGGGCGCTTCCCAAGCTTTCTTT. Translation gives CAWSPGGASQAFF. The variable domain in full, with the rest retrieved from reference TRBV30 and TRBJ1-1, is SQTIHQWPATLVQPVGSPLSLECTVEGTSNPNLYWYRQAAGRGLQLLFYSVGIGQISSEVPQNLSASRPQDRQFILSSKKLLLSDSGFYLCAWSPGGASQAFFGQGTRLTVV.

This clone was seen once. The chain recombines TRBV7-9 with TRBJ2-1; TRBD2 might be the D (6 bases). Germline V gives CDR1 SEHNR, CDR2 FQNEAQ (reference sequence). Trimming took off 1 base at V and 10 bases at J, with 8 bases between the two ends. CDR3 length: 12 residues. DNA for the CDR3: TGTGCCAGCAGCTTAGTGGCGGGAGAGCAGTTCTTC. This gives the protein CASSLVAGEQFF.

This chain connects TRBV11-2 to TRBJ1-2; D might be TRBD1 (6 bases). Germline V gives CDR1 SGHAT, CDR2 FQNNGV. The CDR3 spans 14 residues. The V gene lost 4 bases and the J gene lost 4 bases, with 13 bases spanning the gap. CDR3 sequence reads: CASSSGGPTYGYTF. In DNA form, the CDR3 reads TGTGCCAGCAGCTCCGGGGGGCCGACCTATGGCTACACCTTC.

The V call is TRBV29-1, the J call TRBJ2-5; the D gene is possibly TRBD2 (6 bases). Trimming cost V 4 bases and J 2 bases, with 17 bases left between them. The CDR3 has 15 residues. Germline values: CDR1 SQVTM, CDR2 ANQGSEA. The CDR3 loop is CSVGPKGGGQETQYF. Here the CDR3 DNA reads TGCAGCGTTGGGCCAAAGGGAGGCGGGCAAGAGACCCAGTACTTC.

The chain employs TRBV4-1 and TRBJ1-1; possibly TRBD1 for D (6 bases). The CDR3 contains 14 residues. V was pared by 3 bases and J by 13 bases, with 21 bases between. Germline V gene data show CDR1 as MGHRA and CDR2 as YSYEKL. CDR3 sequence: CASSHNDRTRGGFF. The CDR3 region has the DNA TGCGCCAGCAGCCACAACGACAGGACAAGGGGTGGTTTCTTT.

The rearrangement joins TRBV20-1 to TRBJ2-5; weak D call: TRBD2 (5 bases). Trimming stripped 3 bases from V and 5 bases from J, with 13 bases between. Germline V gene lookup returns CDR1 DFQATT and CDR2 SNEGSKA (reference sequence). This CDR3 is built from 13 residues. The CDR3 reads CSASSEWRETQYF. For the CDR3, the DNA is TGCAGTGCTAGTTCGGAATGGAGGGAGACCCAGTACTTC.

The CDR3 DNA reads as TGCGCCAGCAGCTTAACCGGCGGGACAGGGGAAGGTGGCTACACCTTC. Translation: CASSLTGGTGEGGYTF. The gene calls are TRBV5-1 and TRBJ1-2; 10 nucleotides align to TRBD1. Unmatched junction bases numbered 11, after V lost 2 bases and J lost 7 bases. The CDR3 is made up of 16 amino acids. Germline-derived CDR1 and CDR2 are SGHRS and YFSETQ.